These 3 T cell receptor beta chains came from one sample sequenced in a study of blood T cell repertoires in COVID-19. Generated by immunoSEQ multiplex PCR, the TCRdb table keeps only in-frame clones and is missing some. The table records some 270,000 clones, approximately 90% of them present only once. The sequenced material came from PBMCs or T cells enriched from blood (not recorded which). The source is a woman aged 25-40 years with acute COVID-19.

This clone came up once. The rearrangement joins TRBV1 to TRBJ2-1; no DNA check was done on the table's D call, TRBD2. TRBV1 is a recognized pseudogene. This CDR3 spans 12 amino acids. The CDR3 spells CTSGSGMDEQFF. DNA of the CDR3: TGCACCAGCGGGAGCGGGATGGATGAGCAGTTCTTC.

The gene calls are TRBV10-3 and TRBJ1-3; D is perhaps TRBD1 (5 bases). Germline CDR1 reads ENHRY; CDR2 reads SYGVKD. V lost 3 bases, J lost 3 bases, and 12 bases lay in between. The CDR3 is made up of 15 amino acids. The CDR3 region has the DNA TGTGCCATCAGTGACCTCAGGGAAGGTGGAAACACCATATATTTT. Its translation: CAISDLREGGNTIYF.

The rearrangement uses TRBV30 and TRBJ1-5; D unresolved. CDR1 is GTSNPN and CDR2 is SVGIG in the germline V gene (reference sequence). This CDR3 has 14 amino acids. The ends were cut back, 3 bases at V and 4 bases at J, with 13 bases in the middle. The CDR3 nucleotides are TGTGCCTGGAGCGGAACGGGAGGTAATCAGCCCCAGCATTTT. Protein product: CAWSGTGGNQPQHF.